This T cell receptor (beta chain) was identified during a study of CD8 T cells in ankylosing spondylitis. Study-level findings and limits: Disease-linked clones, CD8+, were relatively rare in peripheral blood.

With respect to this clonotype: No antigen is known for it.

The authors made TCR beta libraries by quantitative 5'-RACE with molecular barcodes. TCRdb independently ran MiXCR on the 5' RACE reads; one entry per CDR3 protein. This sample yields about 130,000 distinct CDR3 sequences, of which about 7% are seen a single time; over 9% belongs to the top ten. The CDR3 consists of 12 residues. From germline, CDR1 is LNHDA and CDR2 SQIVND (reference sequence). With V trimmed by 8 bases and J by 4 bases, 4 bases remained unmatched. The chain couples TRBV19 to TRBJ1-2, with 7 bases that match TRBD1. The sequencing input was blood, either unsorted or a sorted T cell fraction (not recorded which). The receptor comes from a male donor with ankylosing spondylitis or in good health (not recorded which). The CDR3 sequence: CASGGQSYGYTF. In DNA form, the CDR3 reads TGTGCCAGTGGGGGACAGTCCTATGGCTACACCTTC.